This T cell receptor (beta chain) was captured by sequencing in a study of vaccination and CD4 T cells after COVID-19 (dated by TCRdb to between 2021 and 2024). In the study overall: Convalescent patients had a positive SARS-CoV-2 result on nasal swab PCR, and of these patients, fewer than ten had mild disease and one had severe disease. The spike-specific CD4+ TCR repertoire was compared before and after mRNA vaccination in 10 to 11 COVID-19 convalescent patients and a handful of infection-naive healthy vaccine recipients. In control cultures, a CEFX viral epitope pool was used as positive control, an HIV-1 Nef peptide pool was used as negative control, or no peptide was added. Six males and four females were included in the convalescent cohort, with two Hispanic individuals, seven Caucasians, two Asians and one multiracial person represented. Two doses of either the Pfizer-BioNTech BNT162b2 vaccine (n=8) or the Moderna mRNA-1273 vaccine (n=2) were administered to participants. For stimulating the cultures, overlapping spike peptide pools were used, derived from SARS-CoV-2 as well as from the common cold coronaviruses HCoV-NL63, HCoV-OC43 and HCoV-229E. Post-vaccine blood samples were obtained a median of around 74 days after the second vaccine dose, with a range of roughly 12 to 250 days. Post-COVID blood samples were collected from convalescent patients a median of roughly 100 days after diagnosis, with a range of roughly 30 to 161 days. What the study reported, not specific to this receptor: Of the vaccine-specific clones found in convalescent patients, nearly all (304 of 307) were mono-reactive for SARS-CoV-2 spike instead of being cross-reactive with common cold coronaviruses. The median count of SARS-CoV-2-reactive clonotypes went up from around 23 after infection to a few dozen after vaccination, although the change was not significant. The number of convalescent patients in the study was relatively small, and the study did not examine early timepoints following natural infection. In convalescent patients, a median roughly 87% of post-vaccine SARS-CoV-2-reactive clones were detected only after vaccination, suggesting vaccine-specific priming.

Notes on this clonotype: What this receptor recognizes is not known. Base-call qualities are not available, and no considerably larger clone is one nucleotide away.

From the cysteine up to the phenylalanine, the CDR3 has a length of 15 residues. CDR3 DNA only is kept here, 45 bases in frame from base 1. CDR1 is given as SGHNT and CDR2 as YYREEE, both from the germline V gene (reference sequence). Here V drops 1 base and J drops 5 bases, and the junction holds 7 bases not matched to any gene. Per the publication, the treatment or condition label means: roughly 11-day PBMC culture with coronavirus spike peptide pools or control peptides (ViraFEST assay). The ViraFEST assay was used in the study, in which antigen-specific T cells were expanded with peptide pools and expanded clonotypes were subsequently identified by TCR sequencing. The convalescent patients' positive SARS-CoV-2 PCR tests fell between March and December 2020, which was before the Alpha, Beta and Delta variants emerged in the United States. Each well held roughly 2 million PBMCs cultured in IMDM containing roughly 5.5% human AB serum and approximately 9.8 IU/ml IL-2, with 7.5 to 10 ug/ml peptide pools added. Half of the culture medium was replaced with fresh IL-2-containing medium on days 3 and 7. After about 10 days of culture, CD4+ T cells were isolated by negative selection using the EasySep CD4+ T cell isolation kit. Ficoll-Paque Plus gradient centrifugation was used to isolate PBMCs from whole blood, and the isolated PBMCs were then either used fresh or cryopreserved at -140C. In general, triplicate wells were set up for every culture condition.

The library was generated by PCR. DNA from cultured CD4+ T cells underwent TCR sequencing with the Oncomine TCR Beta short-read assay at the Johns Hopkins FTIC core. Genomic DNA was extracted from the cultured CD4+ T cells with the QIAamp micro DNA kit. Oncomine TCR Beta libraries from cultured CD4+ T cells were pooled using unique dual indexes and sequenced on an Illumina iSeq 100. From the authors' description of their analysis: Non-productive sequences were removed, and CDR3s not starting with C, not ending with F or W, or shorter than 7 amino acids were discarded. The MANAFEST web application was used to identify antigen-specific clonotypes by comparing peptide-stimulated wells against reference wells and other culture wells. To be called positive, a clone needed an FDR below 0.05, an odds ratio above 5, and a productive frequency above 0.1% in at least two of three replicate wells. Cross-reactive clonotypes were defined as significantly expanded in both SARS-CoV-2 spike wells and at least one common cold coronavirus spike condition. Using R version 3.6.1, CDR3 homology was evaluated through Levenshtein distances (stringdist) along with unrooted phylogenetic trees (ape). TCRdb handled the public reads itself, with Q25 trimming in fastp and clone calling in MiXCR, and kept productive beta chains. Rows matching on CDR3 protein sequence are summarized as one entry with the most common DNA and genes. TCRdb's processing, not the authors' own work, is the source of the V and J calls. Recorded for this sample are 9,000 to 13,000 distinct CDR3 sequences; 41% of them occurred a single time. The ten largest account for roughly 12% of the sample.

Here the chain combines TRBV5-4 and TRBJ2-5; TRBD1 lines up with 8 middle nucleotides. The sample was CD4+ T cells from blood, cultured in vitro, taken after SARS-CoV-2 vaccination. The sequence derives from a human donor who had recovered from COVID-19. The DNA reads TGTGCCAGCAGCTTGCCGTCACAGGGGGGCGAGACCCAGTACTTC. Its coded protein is CASSLPSQGGETQYF.